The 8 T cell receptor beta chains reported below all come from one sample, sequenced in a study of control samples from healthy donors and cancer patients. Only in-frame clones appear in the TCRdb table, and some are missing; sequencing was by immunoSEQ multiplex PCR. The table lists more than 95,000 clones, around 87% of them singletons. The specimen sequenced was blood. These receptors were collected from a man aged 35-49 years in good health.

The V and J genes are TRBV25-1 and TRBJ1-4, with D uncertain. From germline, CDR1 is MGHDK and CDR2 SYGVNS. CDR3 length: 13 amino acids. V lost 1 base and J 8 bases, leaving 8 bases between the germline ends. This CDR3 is CASSEFGWEKLFF. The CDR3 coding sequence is TGTGCCAGCAGTGAATTTGGGTGGGAAAAACTGTTTTTT.

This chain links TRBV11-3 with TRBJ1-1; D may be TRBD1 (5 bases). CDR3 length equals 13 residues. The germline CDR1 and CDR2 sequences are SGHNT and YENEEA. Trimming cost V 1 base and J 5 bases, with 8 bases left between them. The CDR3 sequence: CASSLGRETEAFF. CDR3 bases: TGTGCCAGCAGCTTAGGCAGGGAAACTGAAGCTTTCTTT.

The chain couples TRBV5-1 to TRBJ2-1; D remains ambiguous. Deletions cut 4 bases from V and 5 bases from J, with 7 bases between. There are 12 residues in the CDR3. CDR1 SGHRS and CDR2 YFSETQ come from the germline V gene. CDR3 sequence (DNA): TGCGCCAGCAGCCAAACTAACAATGAGCAGTTCTTC. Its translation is CASSQTNNEQFF.

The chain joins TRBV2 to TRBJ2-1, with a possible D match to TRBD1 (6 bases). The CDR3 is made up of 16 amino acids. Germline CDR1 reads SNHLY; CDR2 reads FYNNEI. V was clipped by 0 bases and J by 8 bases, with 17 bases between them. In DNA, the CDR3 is TGTGCCAGCAGTGAAGCGTTCGGGACACATATTTATGAGCAGTTCTTC. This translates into CASSEAFGTHIYEQFF.

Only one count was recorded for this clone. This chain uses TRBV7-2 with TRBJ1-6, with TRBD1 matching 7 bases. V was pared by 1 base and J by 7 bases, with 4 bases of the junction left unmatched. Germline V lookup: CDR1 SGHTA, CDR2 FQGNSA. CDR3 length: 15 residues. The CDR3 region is CASSLVGDRNSPLHF. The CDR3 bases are TGTGCCAGCAGCTTAGTGGGGGACAGAAATTCACCCCTCCACTTT.

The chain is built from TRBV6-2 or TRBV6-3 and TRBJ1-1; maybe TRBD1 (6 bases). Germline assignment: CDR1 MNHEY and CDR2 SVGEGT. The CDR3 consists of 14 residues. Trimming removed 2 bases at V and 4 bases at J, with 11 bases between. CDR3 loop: CASSYQGSGTEAFF. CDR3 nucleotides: TGTGCCAGCAGTTACCAGGGGTCGGGCACTGAAGCTTTCTTT.

Here the CDR3 reads CASSLERNYGYTF. The DNA for the CDR3 is TGCGCCAGCAGCTTGGAGAGGAACTATGGCTACACCTTC. The chain uses TRBV5-1 and TRBJ1-2; D uncertain. V was pared by 0 bases and J by 2 bases, with 5 bases between. This CDR3 comprises 13 residues. Germline values: CDR1 SGHRS, CDR2 YFSETQ.

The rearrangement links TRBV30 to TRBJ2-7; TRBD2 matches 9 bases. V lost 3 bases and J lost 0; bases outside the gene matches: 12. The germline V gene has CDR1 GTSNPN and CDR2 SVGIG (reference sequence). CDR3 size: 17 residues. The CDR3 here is CAWRMSSGAGSSYEQYF. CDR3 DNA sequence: TGTGCCTGGAGGATGTCTAGCGGGGCCGGAAGCTCCTACGAGCAGTACTTC.